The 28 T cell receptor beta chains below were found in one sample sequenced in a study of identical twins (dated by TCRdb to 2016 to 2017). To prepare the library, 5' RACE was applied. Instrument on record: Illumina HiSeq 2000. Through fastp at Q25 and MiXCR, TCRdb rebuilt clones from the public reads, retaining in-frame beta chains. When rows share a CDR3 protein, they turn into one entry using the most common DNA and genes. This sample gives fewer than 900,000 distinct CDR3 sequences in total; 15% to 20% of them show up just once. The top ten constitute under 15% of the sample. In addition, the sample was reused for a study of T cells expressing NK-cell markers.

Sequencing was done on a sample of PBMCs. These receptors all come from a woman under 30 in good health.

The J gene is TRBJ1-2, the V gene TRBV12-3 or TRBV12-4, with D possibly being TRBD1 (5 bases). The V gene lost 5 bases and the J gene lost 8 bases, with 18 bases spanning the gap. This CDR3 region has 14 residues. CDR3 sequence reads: CASSGRGESGGYTF. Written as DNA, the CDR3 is TGTGCCAGCAGTGGGCGGGGGGAATCGGGCGGCTACACCTTC.

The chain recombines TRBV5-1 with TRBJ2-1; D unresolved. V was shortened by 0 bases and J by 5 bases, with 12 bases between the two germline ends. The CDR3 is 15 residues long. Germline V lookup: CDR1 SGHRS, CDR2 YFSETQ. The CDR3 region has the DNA TGCGCCAGCAGCTTGGGACCGGTAGAGAACAATGAGCAGTTCTTC. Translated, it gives CASSLGPVENNEQFF.

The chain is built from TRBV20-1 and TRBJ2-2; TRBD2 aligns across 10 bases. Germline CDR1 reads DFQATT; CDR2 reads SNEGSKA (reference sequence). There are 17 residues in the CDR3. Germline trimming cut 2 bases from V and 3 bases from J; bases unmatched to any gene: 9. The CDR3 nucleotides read TGCAGTGCTAGAAGGGCCAGCGGGAGGGCCCACACCGGGGAGCTGTTTTTT. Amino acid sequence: CSARRASGRAHTGELFF.

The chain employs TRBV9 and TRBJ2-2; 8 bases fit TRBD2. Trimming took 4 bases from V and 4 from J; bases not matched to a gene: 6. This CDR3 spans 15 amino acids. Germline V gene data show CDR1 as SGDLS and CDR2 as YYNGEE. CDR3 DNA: TGTGCCAGCAGCTTTCGGACTAGCAGCACCGGGGAGCTGTTTTTT. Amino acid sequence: CASSFRTSSTGELFF.

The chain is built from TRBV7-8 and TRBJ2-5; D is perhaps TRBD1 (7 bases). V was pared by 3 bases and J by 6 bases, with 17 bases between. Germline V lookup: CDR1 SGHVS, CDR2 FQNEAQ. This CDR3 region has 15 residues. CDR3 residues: CASSFQEGARKTQYF. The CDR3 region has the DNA TGTGCCAGCAGCTTCCAGGAGGGGGCAAGGAAGACCCAGTACTTC.

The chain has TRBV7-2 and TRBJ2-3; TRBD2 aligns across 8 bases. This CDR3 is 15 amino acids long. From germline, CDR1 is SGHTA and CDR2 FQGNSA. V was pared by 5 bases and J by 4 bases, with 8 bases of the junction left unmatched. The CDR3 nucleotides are TGTGCCAGCAGCAGACAAAGCGGGAGTTCAGATACGCAGTATTTT. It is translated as CASSRQSGSSDTQYF.

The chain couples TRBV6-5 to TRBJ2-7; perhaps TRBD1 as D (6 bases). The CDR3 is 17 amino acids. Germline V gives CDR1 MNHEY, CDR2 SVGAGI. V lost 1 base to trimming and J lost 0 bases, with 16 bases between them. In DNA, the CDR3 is TGTGCCAGCAGTTACTTCCTCGTTGGGGGCCGCTCCTACGAGCAGTACTTC. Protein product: CASSYFLVGGRSYEQYF.

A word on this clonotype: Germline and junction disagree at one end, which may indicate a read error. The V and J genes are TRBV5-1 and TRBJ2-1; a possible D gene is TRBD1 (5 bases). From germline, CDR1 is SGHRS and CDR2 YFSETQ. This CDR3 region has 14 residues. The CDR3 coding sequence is TGCGCCAGCAGCTTGACAGGTTCCTACTATGAGCAGTTCTTC. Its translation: CASSLTGSYYEQFF.

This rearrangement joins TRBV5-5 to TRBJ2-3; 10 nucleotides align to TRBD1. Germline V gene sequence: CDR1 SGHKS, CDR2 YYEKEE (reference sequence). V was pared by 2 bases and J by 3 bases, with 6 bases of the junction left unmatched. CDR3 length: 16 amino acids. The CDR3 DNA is TGTGCCAGCAGCTTCCCAGACAGGGGGCGAACAGATACGCAGTATTTT. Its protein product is CASSFPDRGRTDTQYF.

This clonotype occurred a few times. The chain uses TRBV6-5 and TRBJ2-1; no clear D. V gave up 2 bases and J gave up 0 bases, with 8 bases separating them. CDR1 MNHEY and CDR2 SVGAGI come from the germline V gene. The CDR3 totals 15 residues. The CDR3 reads CASSYRAGSYNEQFF. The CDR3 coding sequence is TGTGCCAGCAGTTACAGAGCAGGCTCCTACAATGAGCAGTTCTTC.

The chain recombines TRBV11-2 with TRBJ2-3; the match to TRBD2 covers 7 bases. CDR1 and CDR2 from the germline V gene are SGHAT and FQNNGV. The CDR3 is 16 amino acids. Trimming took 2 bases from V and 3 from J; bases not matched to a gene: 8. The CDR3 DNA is TGTGCCAGCAGCTTACTTCGCGGGAGAGTTACAGATACGCAGTATTTT. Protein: CASSLLRGRVTDTQYF.

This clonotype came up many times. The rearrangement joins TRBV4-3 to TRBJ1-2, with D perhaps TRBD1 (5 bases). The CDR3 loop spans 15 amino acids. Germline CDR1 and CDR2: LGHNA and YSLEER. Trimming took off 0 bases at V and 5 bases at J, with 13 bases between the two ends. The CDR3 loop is CASSQEVLGDYGYTF. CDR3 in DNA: TGCGCCAGCAGCCAAGAGGTTCTAGGGGATTATGGCTACACCTTC.

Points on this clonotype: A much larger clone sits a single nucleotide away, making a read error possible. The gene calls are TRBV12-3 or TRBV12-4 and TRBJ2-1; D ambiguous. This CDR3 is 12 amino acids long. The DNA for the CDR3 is TGTACCAGCAGCCGGAACTACAATGAGCAGTTCTTC. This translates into CTSSRNYNEQFF.

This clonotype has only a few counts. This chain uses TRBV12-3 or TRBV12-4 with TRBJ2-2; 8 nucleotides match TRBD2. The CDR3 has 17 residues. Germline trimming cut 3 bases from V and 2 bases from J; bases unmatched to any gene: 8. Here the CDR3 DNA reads TGTGCCAGCAGTTTCCTGGTAGCGGGATCTAACACCGGGGAGCTGTTTTTT. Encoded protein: CASSFLVAGSNTGELFF.

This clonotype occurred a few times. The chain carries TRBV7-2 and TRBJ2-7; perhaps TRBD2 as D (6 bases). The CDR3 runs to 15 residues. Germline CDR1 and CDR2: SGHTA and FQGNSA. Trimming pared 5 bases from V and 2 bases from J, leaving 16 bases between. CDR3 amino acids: CASSRSGLAPYEQYF. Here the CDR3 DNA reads TGTGCCAGCAGCCGATCGGGACTGGCACCCTACGAGCAGTACTTC.

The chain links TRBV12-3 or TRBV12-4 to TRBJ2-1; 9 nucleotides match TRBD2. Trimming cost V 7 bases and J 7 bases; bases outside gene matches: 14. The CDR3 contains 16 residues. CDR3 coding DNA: TGTGCCAGCACCCAACTCAGACTAGCGGATAGAAATGAGCAGTTCTTC. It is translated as CASTQLRLADRNEQFF.

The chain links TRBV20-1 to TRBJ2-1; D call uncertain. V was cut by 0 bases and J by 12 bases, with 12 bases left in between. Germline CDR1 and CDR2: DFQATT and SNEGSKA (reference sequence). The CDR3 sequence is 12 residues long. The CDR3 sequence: CSARDRVAGQFF. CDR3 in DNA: TGCAGTGCTAGAGATCGGGTAGCCGGGCAGTTCTTC.

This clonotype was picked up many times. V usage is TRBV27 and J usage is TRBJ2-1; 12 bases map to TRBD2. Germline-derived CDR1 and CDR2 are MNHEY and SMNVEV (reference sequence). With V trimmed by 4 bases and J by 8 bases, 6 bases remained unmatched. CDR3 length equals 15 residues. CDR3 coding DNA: TGTGCCAGCAGTTCCGGACTAGCGGGAAGTCATGAGCAGTTCTTC. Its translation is CASSSGLAGSHEQFF.

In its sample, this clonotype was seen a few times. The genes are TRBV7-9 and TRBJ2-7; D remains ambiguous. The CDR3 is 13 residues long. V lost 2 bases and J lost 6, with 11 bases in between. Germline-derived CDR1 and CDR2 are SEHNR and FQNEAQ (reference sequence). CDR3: CASSLFGTGEQYF. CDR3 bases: TGTGCCAGCAGCTTATTTGGTACCGGCGAGCAGTACTTC. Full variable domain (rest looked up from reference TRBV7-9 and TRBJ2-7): DTGVSQNPRHKITKRGQNVTFRCDPISEHNRLYWYRQTLGQGPEFLTYFQNEAQLEKSRLLSDRFSAERPKGSFSTLEIQRTEQGDSAMYLCASSLFGTGEQYFGPGTRLTVT.

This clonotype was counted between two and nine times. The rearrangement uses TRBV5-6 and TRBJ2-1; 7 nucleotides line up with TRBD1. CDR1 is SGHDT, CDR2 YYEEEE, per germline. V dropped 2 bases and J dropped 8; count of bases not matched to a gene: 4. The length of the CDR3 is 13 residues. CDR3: CASSLSGGYEQFF. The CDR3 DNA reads TGTGCCAGCAGCTTATCAGGGGGTTATGAGCAGTTCTTC.

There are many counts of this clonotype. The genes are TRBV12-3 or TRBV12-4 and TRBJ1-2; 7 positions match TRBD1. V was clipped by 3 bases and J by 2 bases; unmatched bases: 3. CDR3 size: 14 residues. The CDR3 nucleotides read TGTGCCAGCAGTTTTACAGGGGCGAACTATGGCTACACCTTC. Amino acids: CASSFTGANYGYTF.

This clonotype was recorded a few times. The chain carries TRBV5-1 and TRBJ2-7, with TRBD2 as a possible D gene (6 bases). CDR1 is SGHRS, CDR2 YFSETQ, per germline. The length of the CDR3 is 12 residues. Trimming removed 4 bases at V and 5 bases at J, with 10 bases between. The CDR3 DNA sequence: TGCGCCAGCAGCACGCCTAGCGACGAGCAGTACTTC. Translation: CASSTPSDEQYF.

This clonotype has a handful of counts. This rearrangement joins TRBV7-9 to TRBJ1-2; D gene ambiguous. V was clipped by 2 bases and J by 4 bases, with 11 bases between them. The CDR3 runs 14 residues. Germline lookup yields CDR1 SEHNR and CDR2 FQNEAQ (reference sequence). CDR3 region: CASSLMSIGYGYTF. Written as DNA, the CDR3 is TGTGCCAGCAGCTTAATGAGTATCGGCTATGGCTACACCTTC.

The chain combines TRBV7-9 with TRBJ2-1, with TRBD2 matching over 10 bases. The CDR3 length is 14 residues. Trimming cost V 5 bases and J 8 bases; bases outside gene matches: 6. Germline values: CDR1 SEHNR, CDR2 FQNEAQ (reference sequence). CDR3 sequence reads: CASSLSGGAYEQFF. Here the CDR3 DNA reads TGTGCCAGCAGCCTCAGCGGGGGGGCCTATGAGCAGTTCTTC. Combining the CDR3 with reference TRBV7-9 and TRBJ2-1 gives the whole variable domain DTGVSQNPRHKITKRGQNVTFRCDPISEHNRLYWYRQTLGQGPEFLTYFQNEAQLEKSRLLSDRFSAERPKGSFSTLEIQRTEQGDSAMYLCASSLSGGAYEQFFGPGTRLTVL.

CDR3 loop: CASTLATGPSEQYF. The CDR3 region has the DNA TGTGCCAGCACCCTAGCCACCGGGCCAAGCGAGCAGTACTTC. The chain links TRBV7-9 to TRBJ2-7; tentatively, D is TRBD2 (5 bases). Trimming cost V 7 bases and J 6 bases, with 19 bases left between them. Germline-derived CDR1 and CDR2 are SEHNR and FQNEAQ (reference sequence). This CDR3 is built from 14 residues. Together with reference TRBV7-9 and TRBJ2-7, the CDR3 gives the full variable domain: DTGVSQNPRHKITKRGQNVTFRCDPISEHNRLYWYRQTLGQGPEFLTYFQNEAQLEKSRLLSDRFSAERPKGSFSTLEIQRTEQGDSAMYLCASTLATGPSEQYFGPGTRLTVT.

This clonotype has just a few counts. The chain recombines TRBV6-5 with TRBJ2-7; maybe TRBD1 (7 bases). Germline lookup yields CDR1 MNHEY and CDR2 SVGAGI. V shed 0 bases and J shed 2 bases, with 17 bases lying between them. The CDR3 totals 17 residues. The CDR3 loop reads CASSYSTTGAGTYEQYF. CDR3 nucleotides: TGTGCCAGCAGTTACTCGACTACAGGGGCGGGGACCTACGAGCAGTACTTC.

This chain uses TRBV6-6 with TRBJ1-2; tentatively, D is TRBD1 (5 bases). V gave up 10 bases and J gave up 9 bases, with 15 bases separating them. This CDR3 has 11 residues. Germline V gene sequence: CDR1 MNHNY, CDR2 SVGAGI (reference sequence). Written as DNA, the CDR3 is TGTGCCACCACCCCGGGGGATCGCTACACCTTC. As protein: CATTPGDRYTF.

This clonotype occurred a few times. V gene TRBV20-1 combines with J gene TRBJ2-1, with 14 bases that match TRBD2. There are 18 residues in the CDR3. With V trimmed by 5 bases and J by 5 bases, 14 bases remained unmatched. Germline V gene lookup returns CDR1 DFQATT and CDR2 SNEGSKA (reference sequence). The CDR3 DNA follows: TGCAGTGCTGGCGAGACTAGCGGGAGGGCCGTACGCAACAATGAGCAGTTCTTC. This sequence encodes CSAGETSGRAVRNNEQFF.